This TCR beta chain was sequenced during a study of identical twins. General observations from the study: Cord blood's abundant beta clonotypes had fewer insertions, unlike memory repertoires.

Many counts were recorded for this clonotype. Its antigen is not known. TCRdb re-derived calls from the 5' RACE reads in MiXCR, one entry per CDR3 protein. The table records about 920,000 distinct CDR3 sequences, about 12% of them present only once. Trimming stripped 4 bases from V and 7 bases from J, with 9 bases between. CDR1 is SGHRS, CDR2 YFSETQ, per germline. The CDR3 consists of 12 residues. The sample was also linked to a second study, of yellow fever vaccine responses in identical twins. From that report: Reportedly, the response of twins' T cells to the vaccine seemed partly convergent, partly personalized.

The TCR comes from a woman aged 18-29 years in good health. Sequencing was carried out using PBMCs. This rearrangement joins TRBV5-1 to TRBJ2-1; D remains ambiguous. The CDR3 coding sequence is TGCGCCAGCAGCATCAATGGGAATGAGCAGTTCTTC. Translation gives CASSINGNEQFF. Supplemented by reference TRBV5-1 and TRBJ2-1, the full variable domain reads KAGVTQTPRYLIKTRGQQVTLSCSPISGHRSVSWYQQTPGQGLQFLFEYFSETQRNKGNFPGRFSGRQFSNSRSEMNVSTLELGDSALYLCASSINGNEQFFGPGTRLTVL.